These T cell receptor beta chains were read from a single sample in a study of blood T cell repertoires in COVID-19. Libraries were prepared by immunoSEQ multiplex PCR; TCRdb keeps only in-frame clonotypes and omits some of them. The sample has around 140,000 clones; 84% are singletons. Input material: peripheral blood. These receptor sequences come from a man in his fifties or sixties with active or convalescent COVID-19. Each CDR3 is given with its conserved first and last residue. D genes are given only for firm matches. Only some rows state a clone size, as once, few, many or a class for expanded clones.

j_gene: TRBJ2-5; d_gene: .; abundance: .; v_gene: TRBV7-9; CDR3nt: TGTGCCAGCAGACCTGACAGCCTCCAAGAGACCCAGTACTTC; CDR3aa: CASRPDSLQETQYF
j_gene: TRBJ2-5; d_gene: .; abundance: .; v_gene: TRBV2; CDR3nt: TGTGCCAGCAGGGGCCAATTCCAAGAGACCCAGTACTTC; CDR3aa: CASRGQFQETQYF
j_gene: TRBJ2-2; d_gene: TRBD2; abundance: .; v_gene: TRBV19; CDR3nt: TGTGCCAGTACCCGGACTAGCGGGAGGGCAGCGAGGACCGGGGAGCTGTTTTTT; CDR3aa: CASTRTSGRAARTGELFF
j_gene: TRBJ2-7; d_gene: TRBD2; abundance: .; v_gene: TRBV6-6; CDR3nt: TGTGCCAGCACCCCGAGAACTAGCGGCCACGAGCAGTACTTC; CDR3aa: CASTPRTSGHEQYF
j_gene: TRBJ2-2; d_gene: TRBD2; abundance: .; v_gene: TRBV30; CDR3nt: TGTGCCTGGAGTGTATACGGTCTGTTCGGGACTAGCGGCACCGGGGAGCTGTTTTTT; CDR3aa: CAWSVYGLFGTSGTGELFF
j_gene: TRBJ1-2; d_gene: .; abundance: .; v_gene: TRBV7-2; CDR3nt: TGTGCCAGCAGCTTAGACAGGGACTATGGCTACACCTTC; CDR3aa: CASSLDRDYGYTF
j_gene: TRBJ2-2; d_gene: .; abundance: .; v_gene: TRBV6-4; CDR3nt: TGTGCCAGCAGGTTAACTAGTAGGTCCGGGGAGCTGTTTTTT; CDR3aa: CASRLTSRSGELFF
j_gene: TRBJ1-2; d_gene: .; abundance: .; v_gene: TRBV25-1; CDR3nt: TGTGCCAGCCGACAGAGATCCGACTATGGCTACACCTTC; CDR3aa: CASRQRSDYGYTF
j_gene: TRBJ1-1; d_gene: TRBD1; abundance: .; v_gene: TRBV18; CDR3nt: TGTGCCAGCTCACCACAGGGGGCGGAGAACACTGAAGCTTTCTTT; CDR3aa: CASSPQGAENTEAFF
j_gene: TRBJ1-1; d_gene: TRBD1; abundance: .; v_gene: TRBV12-5; CDR3nt: TGTGCTAGTGGTTTGGTACTGACAGGGGTGATGAACACTGAAGCTTTCTTT; CDR3aa: CASGLVLTGVMNTEAFF
j_gene: TRBJ2-1; d_gene: .; abundance: .; v_gene: TRBV5-4; CDR3nt: TGTGCCAGCAGCTCACGGACAGCTACCTACAATGAGCAGTTCTTC; CDR3aa: CASSSRTATYNEQFF
j_gene: TRBJ1-1; d_gene: TRBD1; abundance: .; v_gene: TRBV18; CDR3nt: TGTGCCAGCTCAGCAGGACAGGGGACCAACACTGAAGCTTTCTTT; CDR3aa: CASSAGQGTNTEAFF
j_gene: TRBJ1-1; d_gene: .; abundance: .; v_gene: TRBV20-1; CDR3nt: TGCAGTGTACCGCTACCGACTGAAGCTTTCTTT; CDR3aa: CSVPLPTEAFF
j_gene: TRBJ1-1; d_gene: TRBD1; abundance: .; v_gene: TRBV3-1/TRBV3-2; CDR3nt: TGTGCCAGCAGCCACCCAGGGGGGATGAACACTGAAGCTTTCTTT; CDR3aa: CASSHPGGMNTEAFF
j_gene: TRBJ2-3; d_gene: .; abundance: .; v_gene: TRBV7-2; CDR3nt: TGTGCCAGCAGCTTGGGGTGGCGGGGGCGAACAGATACGCAGTATTTT; CDR3aa: CASSLGWRGRTDTQYF
j_gene: TRBJ2-2; d_gene: TRBD1; abundance: .; v_gene: TRBV9; CDR3nt: TGTGCCAGCAGCGTAGGGACAGGGGTTCGGGCCGGGGAGCTGTTTTTT; CDR3aa: CASSVGTGVRAGELFF
j_gene: TRBJ1-1; d_gene: .; abundance: .; v_gene: TRBV7-8; CDR3nt: TGTGCCAGCAGCTTAGGGGTGGACACGAACACTGAAGCTTTCTTT; CDR3aa: CASSLGVDTNTEAFF
j_gene: TRBJ2-5; d_gene: .; abundance: .; v_gene: TRBV7-2; CDR3nt: TGTGCCAGCAGCTCCAGCAGACTTCAAGAGACCCAGTACTTC; CDR3aa: CASSSSRLQETQYF
j_gene: TRBJ1-6; d_gene: TRBD1; abundance: .; v_gene: TRBV18; CDR3nt: TGTGCCAGCTCACCACTGGCAGGGGGGAATAATAATTCACCCCTCCACTTT; CDR3aa: CASSPLAGGNNNSPLHF
j_gene: TRBJ1-5; d_gene: .; abundance: .; v_gene: TRBV2; CDR3nt: TGTGCCAGCAGTGAAGGACTCTGGGGAGAACGCAATCAGCCCCAGCATTTT; CDR3aa: CASSEGLWGERNQPQHF
j_gene: TRBJ1-1; d_gene: .; abundance: .; v_gene: TRBV5-1; CDR3nt: TGCGCCAGCATGGGGAGCTCGAACACTGAAGCTTTCTTT; CDR3aa: CASMGSSNTEAFF
j_gene: TRBJ1-1; d_gene: TRBD1; abundance: .; v_gene: TRBV5-1; CDR3nt: TGCGCCAGCAGCAGACAGGGGGCCACTGAAGCTTTCTTT; CDR3aa: CASSRQGATEAFF
j_gene: TRBJ1-1; d_gene: TRBD1; abundance: .; v_gene: TRBV18; CDR3nt: TGTGCCAGCTCCCTGGGACAGGGGGCCTCCTCGTCTTTCTTT; CDR3aa: CASSLGQGASSSFF
j_gene: TRBJ1-2; d_gene: .; abundance: once; v_gene: TRBV4-3; CDR3nt: TGCGCCAGCAGCCAAGATGGAGGAGGGGACTATGGCTACACCTTC; CDR3aa: CASSQDGGGDYGYTF
j_gene: TRBJ2-2; d_gene: .; abundance: .; v_gene: TRBV11-3; CDR3nt: TGTGCCAGCAGCTTGGACAGAAACACCGGGGAGCTGTTTTTT; CDR3aa: CASSLDRNTGELFF
j_gene: TRBJ1-1; d_gene: TRBD1; abundance: .; v_gene: TRBV2; CDR3nt: TGTGCCAGCAGTGCCCAACAGGGGGCTAGGACTGAAGCTTTCTTT; CDR3aa: CASSAQQGARTEAFF